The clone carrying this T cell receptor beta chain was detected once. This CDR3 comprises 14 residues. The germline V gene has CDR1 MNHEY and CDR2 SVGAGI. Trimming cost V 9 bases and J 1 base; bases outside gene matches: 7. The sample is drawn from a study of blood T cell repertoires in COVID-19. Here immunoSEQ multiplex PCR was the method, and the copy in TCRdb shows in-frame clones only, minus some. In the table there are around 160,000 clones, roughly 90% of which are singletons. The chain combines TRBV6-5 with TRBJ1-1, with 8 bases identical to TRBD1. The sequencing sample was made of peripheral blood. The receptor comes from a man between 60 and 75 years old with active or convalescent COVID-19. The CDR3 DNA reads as TGTGCCAGTCAGACAGGGGTCGGGAACACTGAAGCTTTCTTT. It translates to CASQTGVGNTEAFF.